One sample yielded the 9 T cell receptor beta chains listed below, sequenced in a study of T cell changes during pregnancy in multiple sclerosis. Assay: immunoSEQ multiplex PCR; the TCRdb copy retains only in-frame clones and omits some. Of roughly 100,000 clones in the sample, roughly 92% were seen once. This specimen was peripheral blood, taken after pregnancy. These receptors all stem from a female donor with multiple sclerosis, enrolled in a pregnancy study.

The J gene is TRBJ2-1, the V gene TRBV28; D is perhaps TRBD2 (6 bases). CDR1 and CDR2 from the germline V gene are MDHEN and SYDVKM. Trimming removed 2 bases from V and 4 bases from J, with 12 bases in between. The length of the CDR3 is 15 residues. In nucleotides, the CDR3 is TGTGCCAGCAGTTTAGGTCTAGCGTTATACAATGAGCAGTTCTTC. Encoded protein: CASSLGLALYNEQFF.

V and J are TRBV4-1 and TRBJ1-1; TRBD1 aligns across 7 bases. From germline, CDR1 is MGHRA and CDR2 YSYEKL. Trimming at V came to 1 base and at J to 0 bases, leaving 2 bases not matched to a gene. The CDR3 runs 15 residues. The CDR3 DNA reads TGCGCCAGCAGCCAAGCCAGGGGGGTGAACACTGAAGCTTTCTTT. As protein: CASSQARGVNTEAFF.

The chain has TRBV5-1 and TRBJ2-1, with 9 bases matching TRBD2. The germline V gene has CDR1 SGHRS and CDR2 YFSETQ. The V segment lost 0 bases and the J segment 7 bases; nucleotides outside the gene matches: 8. The CDR3 totals 16 residues. The CDR3 protein is CASSLEGLASGNEQFF. DNA for the CDR3: TGCGCCAGCAGCTTGGAAGGACTAGCGTCGGGGAATGAGCAGTTCTTC.

Only one count was recorded for this clone. V usage is TRBV27 and J usage is TRBJ1-2; no reliable D call. The CDR3 runs to 16 residues. CDR1 is MNHEY, CDR2 SMNVEV, per germline (reference sequence). V lost 3 bases and J 1 base, leaving 15 bases between the germline ends. The CDR3 spells CASSLERAEGNYGYTF. The CDR3 DNA follows: TGTGCCAGCAGTTTGGAGAGGGCCGAGGGTAACTATGGCTACACCTTC.

V is TRBV7-9 and J is TRBJ1-1, with D maybe TRBD1 (5 bases). Looked up from germline, CDR1 is SEHNR and CDR2 is FQNEAQ (reference sequence). This CDR3 has 16 amino acids. The V end lost 5 bases, the J end lost 1 base, and 17 bases lay between the germline ends. The CDR3 DNA is TGTGCCAGCAGCCTAAGGCTCAGGGAAAGGAACACTGAAGCTTTCTTT. Translated, it gives CASSLRLRERNTEAFF. Complete variable domain (other parts from reference TRBV7-9 and TRBJ1-1): DTGVSQNPRHKITKRGQNVTFRCDPISEHNRLYWYRQTLGQGPEFLTYFQNEAQLEKSRLLSDRFSAERPKGSFSTLEIQRTEQGDSAMYLCASSLRLRERNTEAFFGQGTRLTVV.

The chain is built from TRBV28 and TRBJ2-7; D is undetermined. Germline V gives CDR1 MDHEN, CDR2 SYDVKM. The V end was cut by 8 bases, the J end by 4 bases, with 9 bases between. The CDR3 contains 11 residues. The CDR3 nucleotides are TGTGCCAGCTTAAAAGCATACGAGCAGTACTTC. It codes for CASLKAYEQYF.

The chain joins TRBV19 to TRBJ1-2; a weak D match, TRBD1 (5 bases). Germline V gene sequence: CDR1 LNHDA, CDR2 SQIVND (reference sequence). Deletions cut 3 bases from V and 3 bases from J, with 11 bases between. This CDR3 is 14 amino acids long. The CDR3 region has the DNA TGTGCCAGTAGTATTAATCGGGGGGACTATGGCTACACCTTC. Encoded protein: CASSINRGDYGYTF.

V gene TRBV6-5 combines with J gene TRBJ1-1; TRBD1 matches 10 bases. The germline CDR1 and CDR2 sequences are MNHEY and SVGAGI. The CDR3 runs 14 residues. V gave up 4 bases and J gave up 6 bases; unmatched junction bases: 5. The DNA of the CDR3 is TGTGCCAGCAGTTCGGACAGGGGGGATGCTGAAGCTTTCTTT. Its protein product is CASSSDRGDAEAFF.

The CDR3 DNA sequence: TGTGCCAGCCAAGTTCGTTTTGGGCTAGCGGGTCTAACAGATACGCAGTATTTT. Amino acid sequence: CASQVRFGLAGLTDTQYF. V and J are TRBV27 and TRBJ2-3; TRBD2 agrees at 8 bases. V shed 8 bases, J shed 3 bases, and the junction held 19 bases outside the gene matches. Per the germline V gene, CDR1 is MNHEY and CDR2 is SMNVEV (reference sequence). This CDR3 comprises 18 residues.